These T cell receptor beta chains were read from a single sample in a study of cytomegalovirus exposure and HLA in healthy donors. Clones were sequenced by immunoSEQ multiplex PCR, and TCRdb holds only the in-frame ones, with some missing. The specimen's table records 140,000 to 150,000 clones. What was sequenced was PBMCs. The receptors were sampled from a male donor in good health and CMV-seronegative. Both conserved end residues are part of each CDR3. Fields, in order: CDR3 DNA, CDR3 protein, D gene, J gene, V gene. The D gene is left open where the match is weak.

cdr3_nt: TGCAGCGTTGGATACAGGGGGCATGAAAAACTGTTTTTT
cdr3_aa: CSVGYRGHEKLFF
d_call: TRBD1
j_call: TRBJ1-4
v_call: TRBV29-1

cdr3_nt: TGTGCCAGCAGTCGACAGAACGAGCAGTACTTC
cdr3_aa: CASSRQNEQYF
d_call: -
j_call: TRBJ2-7
v_call: TRBV27

cdr3_nt: TGTGCCAGCAGGCCGGGACAGGAAAATCAGCCCCAGCATTTT
cdr3_aa: CASRPGQENQPQHF
d_call: TRBD1
j_call: TRBJ1-5
v_call: TRBV28

cdr3_nt: TGTGCCAGCATTCCGCCAGGTGGGGGGGAGCTGTTTTTT
cdr3_aa: CASIPPGGGELFF
d_call: -
j_call: TRBJ2-2
v_call: TRBV6-5

cdr3_nt: TGTGCCACCAGCAGAGGCCTTATGGAGGAGCAGTACTTC
cdr3_aa: CATSRGLMEEQYF
d_call: -
j_call: TRBJ2-7
v_call: TRBV15

cdr3_nt: TGTGCCAGCAGTTACGGGGCTAGAGCACATGAGCAGTTCTTC
cdr3_aa: CASSYGARAHEQFF
d_call: -
j_call: TRBJ2-1
v_call: TRBV6-5

cdr3_nt: TGTGCCAGCAGCCAATCCAACAGGGGCTCCTATAATTCACCCCTCCACTTT
cdr3_aa: CASSQSNRGSYNSPLHF
d_call: TRBD1
j_call: TRBJ1-6
v_call: TRBV4-2

cdr3_nt: TGCGCCAGCAGCCAACAGGGGGCGGACACCGGGGAGCTGTTTTTT
cdr3_aa: CASSQQGADTGELFF
d_call: TRBD1
j_call: TRBJ2-2
v_call: TRBV5-1

cdr3_nt: TGTGCCAGCAGCCTACGGACAGGCATGAACACTGAAGCTTTCTTT
cdr3_aa: CASSLRTGMNTEAFF
d_call: TRBD1
j_call: TRBJ1-1
v_call: TRBV5-6

cdr3_nt: TGTGCCAGCAGTACCACAGGATTCGCTAACTATGGCTACACCTTC
cdr3_aa: CASSTTGFANYGYTF
d_call: -
j_call: TRBJ1-2
v_call: TRBV6-5

cdr3_nt: TGTGCCAGCAGGGGGGGGAGCTCCTACGAGCAGTACTTC
cdr3_aa: CASRGGSSYEQYF
d_call: TRBD2
j_call: TRBJ2-7
v_call: TRBV28

cdr3_nt: TGTGCCAGCAGCCCACCGGGCAGGGCTGGCTACACCTTC
cdr3_aa: CASSPPGRAGYTF
d_call: -
j_call: TRBJ1-2
v_call: TRBV11-2

cdr3_nt: TGTGCCAGCAGTGAAGGTACAGGACGGCTTCAGCCCCAGCATTTT
cdr3_aa: CASSEGTGRLQPQHF
d_call: -
j_call: TRBJ1-5
v_call: TRBV2

cdr3_nt: TGTGCCAGCAGCTCGTACGACGGGGGAAGGGCCCTCCACTTT
cdr3_aa: CASSSYDGGRALHF
d_call: -
j_call: TRBJ1-6
v_call: TRBV11-2

cdr3_nt: TGTGCCAGCAGCGCTACAGGGGGACAGAACTATGGCTACACCTTC
cdr3_aa: CASSATGGQNYGYTF
d_call: TRBD1
j_call: TRBJ1-2
v_call: TRBV6-6

cdr3_nt: TGTGCCAGCAGCTTAGTTAGGGGCACTGAAGCTTTCTTT
cdr3_aa: CASSLVRGTEAFF
d_call: -
j_call: TRBJ1-1
v_call: TRBV7-9

cdr3_nt: TGCGCCAGCAGCCAAGATTTGCAGGGGGGCTACACCTTC
cdr3_aa: CASSQDLQGGYTF
d_call: -
j_call: TRBJ1-2
v_call: TRBV4-3

cdr3_nt: TGCGCCAGCAGCCTAGAGGGGCAGGGGGTCCCGAACACTGAAGCTTTCTTT
cdr3_aa: CASSLEGQGVPNTEAFF
d_call: TRBD1
j_call: TRBJ1-1
v_call: TRBV4-1

cdr3_nt: TGTGCCAGCAGCTTAGAGGGGGGGACTGGAAACACCATATATTTT
cdr3_aa: CASSLEGGTGNTIYF
d_call: -
j_call: TRBJ1-3
v_call: TRBV7-9

cdr3_nt: TGTGCCAGCGGGAACAGGGAGGGTAAATCGAACTATGGCTACACCTTC
cdr3_aa: CASGNREGKSNYGYTF
d_call: -
j_call: TRBJ1-2
v_call: TRBV5-6

cdr3_nt: TGTGCCAGCAGTGGGCTCAGTGGGGCTGTGCGTCAGCCCCAGCATTTT
cdr3_aa: CASSGLSGAVRQPQHF
d_call: -
j_call: TRBJ1-5
v_call: TRBV6-1

cdr3_nt: TGTGCCAGCAGTTTAGTCGGACAGGGGGCTGGCGAGCAGTACTTC
cdr3_aa: CASSLVGQGAGEQYF
d_call: TRBD1
j_call: TRBJ2-7
v_call: TRBV28

cdr3_nt: TGTGCCAGCAGCTTCAAGGGGCCCTCTGGAAACACCATATATTTT
cdr3_aa: CASSFKGPSGNTIYF
d_call: -
j_call: TRBJ1-3
v_call: TRBV5-6

cdr3_nt: TGTGCCAGCAGTTTGGCGCCAGGGCTATCCTACGAGCAGTACTTC
cdr3_aa: CASSLAPGLSYEQYF
d_call: -
j_call: TRBJ2-7
v_call: TRBV27

cdr3_nt: TGCAGCGTTGAAGACGTATCCGGGGAGCTGTTTTTT
cdr3_aa: CSVEDVSGELFF
d_call: -
j_call: TRBJ2-2
v_call: TRBV29-1

cdr3_nt: TGTGCCAGCTCACCGCGGCGGGGGCAGGTTTCCGGGGAGCTGTTTTTT
cdr3_aa: CASSPRRGQVSGELFF
d_call: -
j_call: TRBJ2-2
v_call: TRBV18

cdr3_nt: TGTGCCAGCAGTTACACCAACAGGGGCTCAAACGGCTACACCTTC
cdr3_aa: CASSYTNRGSNGYTF
d_call: TRBD1
j_call: TRBJ1-2
v_call: TRBV6-5

cdr3_nt: TGTGCCAGCAGCTTAGATAACAGCGGAGCAAGGGAGCAGTACTTC
cdr3_aa: CASSLDNSGAREQYF
d_call: -
j_call: TRBJ2-7
v_call: TRBV11-2

cdr3_nt: TGTGCCAGCAGCTCGCGGCCAGACCAGCCCCAGCATTTT
cdr3_aa: CASSSRPDQPQHF
d_call: -
j_call: TRBJ1-5
v_call: TRBV5-4

cdr3_nt: TGTGCCAGCAGACCGCCGACAGGCCCCGAGCAGTACTTC
cdr3_aa: CASRPPTGPEQYF
d_call: -
j_call: TRBJ2-7
v_call: TRBV7-9

cdr3_nt: TGTGCCAGCAGCGTAATGGGGGGGGCCGGGGAGCTGTTTTTT
cdr3_aa: CASSVMGGAGELFF
d_call: TRBD2
j_call: TRBJ2-2
v_call: TRBV9

cdr3_nt: TGTGCCTGGAGTGTAGGGGGTCACACTGAAGCTTTCTTT
cdr3_aa: CAWSVGGHTEAFF
d_call: -
j_call: TRBJ1-1
v_call: TRBV30

cdr3_nt: TGCGCCAGCAGCCCCCGGGAGGGCCCCTACAATGAGCAGTTCTTC
cdr3_aa: CASSPREGPYNEQFF
d_call: TRBD2
j_call: TRBJ2-1
v_call: TRBV5-1

cdr3_nt: TGTGCCAGCAGCTTAAGCAGGGATATCACCTACGAGCAGTACTTC
cdr3_aa: CASSLSRDITYEQYF
d_call: -
j_call: TRBJ2-7
v_call: TRBV7-9

cdr3_nt: TGTGCCAGCAGCCAACTAGCCAATGAGCAGTTCTTC
cdr3_aa: CASSQLANEQFF
d_call: -
j_call: TRBJ2-1
v_call: TRBV7-9

cdr3_nt: TGCGCCAGCAGCCAAAGCGCTACAGGGGGCTATGGCTACACCTTC
cdr3_aa: CASSQSATGGYGYTF
d_call: TRBD1
j_call: TRBJ1-2
v_call: TRBV4-3

cdr3_nt: TGCAGCGCGTTGAACACTGAAGCTTTCTTT
cdr3_aa: CSALNTEAFF
d_call: -
j_call: TRBJ1-1
v_call: TRBV29-1

cdr3_nt: TGCGCCAGCAGCTTACGAGGTGGGGGGAACACCATATATTTT
cdr3_aa: CASSLRGGGNTIYF
d_call: -
j_call: TRBJ1-3
v_call: TRBV5-1

cdr3_nt: TGTGCCAGCAGCTTTTGGGGTCAGGGGGCTATCCAGCCCCAGCATTTT
cdr3_aa: CASSFWGQGAIQPQHF
d_call: TRBD1
j_call: TRBJ1-5
v_call: TRBV5-6

cdr3_nt: TGTGCCAGCAGTGAAAACGGCAGGGCCTCTTACGAGCAGTACTTC
cdr3_aa: CASSENGRASYEQYF
d_call: -
j_call: TRBJ2-7
v_call: TRBV2

cdr3_nt: TGTGCCAGCTCAGGGACATCCTCTGGAAACACCATATATTTT
cdr3_aa: CASSGTSSGNTIYF
d_call: -
j_call: TRBJ1-3
v_call: TRBV18